The 2 T cell receptor beta chains below come from one sample, sequenced in a study. TCRdb re-called the RT-PCR reads through MiXCR, storing one row per CDR3 protein. The sample records about 680,000 distinct CDR3 sequences, approximately 14% being singletons. Sequencing was done on a sample of memory CD4+ T cells from blood. These receptors were collected from a female donor in good health, serving as a healthy control.

V usage is TRBV3-1 and J usage is TRBJ2-7; D possibly uses TRBD1 or TRBD2 (5 bases each). The V and J ends lost 3 bases and 2 bases respectively, with 14 bases between them. CDR1 is LGHDT and CDR2 is YNNKEL in the germline V gene (reference sequence). The CDR3 totals 15 residues. As DNA, the CDR3 is TGTGCCAGCAGCCATAGTCCGGGGCCCACCTACGAGCAGTACTTC. Residues: CASSHSPGPTYEQYF.

This chain connects TRBV20-1 to TRBJ1-3; TRBD1 matches at 10 bases. The V gene's germline CDR1 is DFQATT and CDR2 SNEGSKA (reference sequence). The junction had 19 bases not matched to a gene; V was cut back by 3 bases and J by 2 bases. This CDR3 is 20 amino acids long. The CDR3 nucleotides read TGCAGTGCTAGGGTAACCCGGACAGGGGGGAGAGACAGGCCTGGAAACACCATATATTTT. Its protein product is CSARVTRTGGRDRPGNTIYF.